Each of the 13 T cell receptor beta chains below was sequenced from the same sample in a study of CD8+CD57+ T cells in acquired aplastic anemia. Patients who underwent sequencing had shown CD8+CD57+ cell expansion by flow cytometry. TCR beta VDJ and CDR3 profiling used genomic DNA as template. TCRdb independently ran MiXCR on the reads; one entry per CDR3 protein. Of approximately 150,000 distinct CDR3 sequences listed, around 50% are singletons. Sequenced: sorted CD4+, CD8+, or CD8+CD57+ T cells (not recorded which) from PBMCs. Receptor source: a human donor with aplastic anemia.

This clonotype has a count of ten or more. The V and J genes are TRBV5-6 and TRBJ1-1; D gene ambiguous. There are 15 residues in the CDR3. Germline V gene sequence: CDR1 SGHDT, CDR2 YYEEEE. V lost 2 bases and J lost 2, with 13 bases in between. The DNA for the CDR3 is TGTGCCAGCAGCTTCCTTGGCACCTTCAACACTGAAGCTTTCTTT. Translated: CASSFLGTFNTEAFF.

This clonotype has just one count. V and J are TRBV19 and TRBJ1-4; TRBD1 is a possible D gene (5 bases). V was trimmed by 4 bases and J by 8 bases, leaving 14 bases between them. The germline gives CDR1 LNHDA, CDR2 SQIVND (reference sequence). The CDR3 extends over 14 amino acids. CDR3 nucleotides: TGTGCCAGTAGTAGCGGGGCGAGTAACGAAAAACTGTTTTTT. It encodes CASSSGASNEKLFF.

The rearrangement joins TRBV4-3 to TRBJ2-7, with D perhaps TRBD1 (5 bases). This CDR3 region has 15 residues. The V and J ends lost 1 base and 4 bases respectively, with 14 bases between them. Germline assignment: CDR1 LGHNA and CDR2 YSLEER. This chain's CDR3 is CASSQVIGAGYEQYF. CDR3 nucleotide sequence: TGCGCCAGCAGCCAAGTGATTGGGGCTGGGTACGAGCAGTACTTC.

This clonotype was counted a few times. CDR3 amino acids: CASRRGNTEAFF. Here the CDR3 DNA reads TGTGCCAGCAGGAGAGGAAACACTGAAGCTTTCTTT. The V call is TRBV10-3, the J call TRBJ1-1, with no clear D. The CDR3 is 12 amino acids. CDR1 is ENHRY and CDR2 is SYGVKD in the germline V gene. Trimming took 10 bases from V and 2 from J, leaving 11 bases between them.

This clonotype was detected a few times. A much larger clone lies a single base off, so this may be a read error. The V gene is TRBV7-6, the J gene TRBJ2-3; 10 nucleotides match TRBD2. Germline V gives CDR1 SGHVS, CDR2 FNYEAQ. CDR3 length: 16 residues. CDR3 in amino acids: CASSLGSGGATDAQYF. DNA for the CDR3: TGTGCCAGCAGCTTGGGGAGCGGGGGGGCCACAGATGCGCAGTATTTT.

The rearrangement uses TRBV15 and TRBJ2-7; TRBD1 aligns across 10 bases. Looked up from germline, CDR1 is LNHNV and CDR2 is YYDKDF (reference sequence). Trimming took 2 bases from V and 2 from J; bases not matched to a gene: 9. The CDR3 sequence is 17 residues long. For the CDR3, the DNA is TGTGCCACCAGCAGACAACAGGGGGACAGGGGTGCCTACGAGCAGTACTTC. It translates to CATSRQQGDRGAYEQYF. Based on the CDR3 plus reference TRBV15 and TRBJ2-7, the full variable domain is DAMVIQNPRYQVTQFGKPVTLSCSQTLNHNVMYWYQQKSSQAPKLLFHYYDKDFNNEADTPDNFQSRRPNTSFCFLDIRSPGLGDTAMYLCATSRQQGDRGAYEQYFGPGTRLTVT.

This chain connects TRBV6-4 to TRBJ2-3; D unclear. The CDR3 is made up of 14 amino acids. Germline CDR1 reads MRHNA; CDR2 reads SNTAGT. Trimming removed 4 bases at V and 0 bases at J, with 8 bases between. CDR3 in amino acids: CASSGEGSTDTQYF. The CDR3 nucleotides are TGTGCCAGCAGTGGCGAAGGGAGCACAGATACGCAGTATTTT.

This clonotype came up many times. The gene calls are TRBV19 and TRBJ1-5; unclear D gene. Germline values: CDR1 LNHDA, CDR2 SQIVND (reference sequence). The V gene lost 3 bases and the J gene lost 7 bases, with 13 bases spanning the gap. This CDR3 is built from 14 residues. CDR3 sequence reads: CASSIGQSLQPQHF. The DNA for the CDR3 is TGTGCCAGTAGTATCGGGCAGAGTCTCCAGCCCCAGCATTTT. Using reference TRBV19 and TRBJ1-5 for the parts outside the CDR3, the full variable domain is DGGITQSPKYLFRKEGQNVTLSCEQNLNHDAMYWYRQDPGQGLRLIYYSQIVNDFQKGDIAEGYSVSREKKESFPLTVTSAQKNPTAFYLCASSIGQSLQPQHFGDGTRLSIL.

This clonotype was seen repeatedly, ten times or more. The chain couples TRBV20-1 to TRBJ2-6; D uncertain. Trimming shortened V by 2 bases and J by 0 bases, and 8 bases separated the two germline ends. Germline V gives CDR1 DFQATT, CDR2 SNEGSKA (reference sequence). The CDR3 contains 15 residues. As DNA, the CDR3 is TGCAGTGCTAGACCGCCGGGCTCTGGGGCCAACGTCCTGACTTTC. Its protein product is CSARPPGSGANVLTF.

This clonotype appeared many times. This rearrangement joins TRBV29-1 to TRBJ1-4; D remains unclear. The CDR3 has 14 amino acids. Trimming removed 3 bases at V and 5 bases at J, with 13 bases between. In germline, CDR1 is SQVTM, CDR2 ANQGSEA. CDR3 sequence reads: CSVDPQDPNEKLFF. The CDR3 nucleotides read TGCAGCGTTGACCCGCAGGACCCAAATGAAAAACTGTTTTTT. Full variable domain (missing parts from reference TRBV29-1 and TRBJ1-4): SAVISQKPSRDICQRGTSLTIQCQVDSQVTMMFWYRQQPGQSLTLIATANQGSEATYESGFVIDKFPISRPNLTFSTLTVSNMSPEDSSIYLCSVDPQDPNEKLFFGSGTQLSVL.

This clonotype was counted at least ten times. This CDR3 reads CSARRDSYEQYF. The CDR3 DNA follows: TGCAGTGCTAGAAGGGACAGCTACGAGCAGTACTTC. This sequence joins TRBV20-1 and TRBJ2-7; 7 bases map to TRBD1. Germline values: CDR1 DFQATT, CDR2 SNEGSKA (reference sequence). This CDR3 is 12 amino acids long. Trimming took 2 bases from V and 3 from J; bases not matched to a gene: 1.

CDR3 sequence reads: CASSQGGFGVDTEAFF. In DNA, the CDR3 is TGTGCCAGCAGCCAAGGAGGTTTCGGGGTGGACACTGAAGCTTTCTTT. V and J are TRBV3-1 and TRBJ1-1; the D is unclear. V lost 1 base to trimming and J lost 3 bases, with 15 bases between them. Germline V CDR1 and CDR2: LGHDT, YNNKEL (reference sequence). The CDR3 extends over 16 amino acids.

This clonotype has ten or more counts. The V gene is TRBV10-3, the J gene TRBJ2-1; D could derive from TRBD1 or TRBD2 (5 bases each). The CDR3 is 16 amino acids. V was shortened by 2 bases and J by 0 bases, with 11 bases between the two germline ends. Germline CDR1 ENHRY, CDR2 SYGVKD. The CDR3 loop reads CAISEPSGTSYNEQFF. The CDR3 region has the DNA TGTGCCATCAGTGAGCCGTCGGGGACCTCCTACAATGAGCAGTTCTTC.